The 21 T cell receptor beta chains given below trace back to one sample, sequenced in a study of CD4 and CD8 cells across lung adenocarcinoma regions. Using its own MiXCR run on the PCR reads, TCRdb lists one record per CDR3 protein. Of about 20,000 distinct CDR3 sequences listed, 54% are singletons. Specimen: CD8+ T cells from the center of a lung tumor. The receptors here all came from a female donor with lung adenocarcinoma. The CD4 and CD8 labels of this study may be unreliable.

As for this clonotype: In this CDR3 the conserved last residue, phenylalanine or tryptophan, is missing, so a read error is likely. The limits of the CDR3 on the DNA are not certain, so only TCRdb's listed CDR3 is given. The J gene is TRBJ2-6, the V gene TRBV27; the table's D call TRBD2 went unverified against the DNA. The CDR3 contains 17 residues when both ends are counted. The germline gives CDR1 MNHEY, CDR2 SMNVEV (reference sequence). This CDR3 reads CASSPGAGPIMEQFFGP.

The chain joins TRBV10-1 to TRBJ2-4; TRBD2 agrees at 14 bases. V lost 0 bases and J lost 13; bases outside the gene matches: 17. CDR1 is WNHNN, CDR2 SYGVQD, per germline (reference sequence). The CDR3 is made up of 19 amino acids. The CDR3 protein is CASSESPPGLAGDRNTQYF. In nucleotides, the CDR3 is TGCGCCAGCAGTGAGTCGCCACCGGGACTAGCGGGAGACCGAAACACCCAGTACTTC.

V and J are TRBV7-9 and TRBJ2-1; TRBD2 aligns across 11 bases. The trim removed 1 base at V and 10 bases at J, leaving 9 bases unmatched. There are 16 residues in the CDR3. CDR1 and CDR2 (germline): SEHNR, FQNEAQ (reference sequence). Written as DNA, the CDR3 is TGTGCCAGCAGCTTAGGTGGGCTAGCGGGAGGAGGAGAGCAGTTCTTC. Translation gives CASSLGGLAGGGEQFF.

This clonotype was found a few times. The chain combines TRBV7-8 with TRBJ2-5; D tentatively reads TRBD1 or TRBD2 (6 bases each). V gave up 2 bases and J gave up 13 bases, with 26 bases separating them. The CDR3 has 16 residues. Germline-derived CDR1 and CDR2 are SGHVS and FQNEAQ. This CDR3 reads CASSLLTAPGATVPYF. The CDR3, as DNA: TGTGCCAGCAGCTTACTCACTGCCCCGGGGGCGACGGTCCCGTACTTC.

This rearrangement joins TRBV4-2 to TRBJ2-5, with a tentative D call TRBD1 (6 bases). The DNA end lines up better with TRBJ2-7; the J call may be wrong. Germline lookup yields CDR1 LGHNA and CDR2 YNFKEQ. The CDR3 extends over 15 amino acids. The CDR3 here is CASSLSRDKPYEQYF. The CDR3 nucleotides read TGTGCCAGCAGCCTATCCCGGGACAAGCCTTACGAGCAGTACTTC.

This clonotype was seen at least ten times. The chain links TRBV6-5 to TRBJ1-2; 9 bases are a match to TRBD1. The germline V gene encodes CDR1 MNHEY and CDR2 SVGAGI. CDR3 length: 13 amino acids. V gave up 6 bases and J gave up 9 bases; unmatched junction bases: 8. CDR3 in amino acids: CASSLQGALSYTF. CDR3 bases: TGTGCCAGCAGCTTACAGGGGGCCTTGAGCTACACCTTC.

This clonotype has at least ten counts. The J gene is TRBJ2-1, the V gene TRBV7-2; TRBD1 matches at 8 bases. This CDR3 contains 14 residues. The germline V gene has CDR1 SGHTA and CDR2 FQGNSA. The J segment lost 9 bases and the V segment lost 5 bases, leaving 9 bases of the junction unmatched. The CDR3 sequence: CASSTGGVLGEQFF. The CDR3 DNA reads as TGTGCCAGCAGCACAGGGGGAGTCCTAGGTGAGCAGTTCTTC.

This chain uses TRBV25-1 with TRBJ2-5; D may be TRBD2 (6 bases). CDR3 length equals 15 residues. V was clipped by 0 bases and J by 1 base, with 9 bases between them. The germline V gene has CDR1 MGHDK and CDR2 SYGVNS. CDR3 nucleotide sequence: TGTGCCAGCAGTGAATATGGTAGCGGCCAAGAGACCCAGTACTTC. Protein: CASSEYGSGQETQYF.

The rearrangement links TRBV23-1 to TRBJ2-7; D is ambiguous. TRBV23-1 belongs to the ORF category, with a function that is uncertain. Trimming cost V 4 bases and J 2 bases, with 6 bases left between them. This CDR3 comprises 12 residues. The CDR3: CASSRTAYEQYV. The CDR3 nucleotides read TGCGCCAGCAGTCGGACGGCCTACGAGCAGTACGTC.

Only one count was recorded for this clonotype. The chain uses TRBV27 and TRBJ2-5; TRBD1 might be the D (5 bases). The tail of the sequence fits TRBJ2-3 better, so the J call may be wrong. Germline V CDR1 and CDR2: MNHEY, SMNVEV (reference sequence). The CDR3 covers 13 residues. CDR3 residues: CASSGQDPGTQYF. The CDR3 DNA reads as TGTGCCAGCAGTGGGCAGGACCCAGGGACGCAGTATTTT.

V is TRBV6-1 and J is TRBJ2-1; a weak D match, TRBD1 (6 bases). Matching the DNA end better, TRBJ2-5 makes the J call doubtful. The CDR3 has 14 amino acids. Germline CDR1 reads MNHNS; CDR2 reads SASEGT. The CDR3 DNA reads TGTGCGGGGAGTGGGGGCAGTGGCCCAGAGACCCAGTACTTC. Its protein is CAGSGGSGPETQYF.

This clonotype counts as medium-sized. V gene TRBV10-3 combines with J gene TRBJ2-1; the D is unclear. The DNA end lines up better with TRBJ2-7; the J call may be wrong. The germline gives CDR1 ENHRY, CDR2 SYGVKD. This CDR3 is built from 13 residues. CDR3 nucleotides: TGTGCCATCAGTGAACAGAAGTACGACGAGCAGTACGTC. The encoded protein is CAISEQKYDEQYV.

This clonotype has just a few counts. In DNA, the CDR3 is TGTGCCAGCAGCACCCGACAAGACACCGGGGAGCTGTTTTTT. Translated, it gives CASSTRQDTGELFF. The chain employs TRBV9 and TRBJ2-2; D remains ambiguous. CDR3 length: 14 residues. V lost 4 bases and J 3 bases, leaving 10 bases between the germline ends. CDR1 is SGDLS and CDR2 is YYNGEE in the germline V gene.

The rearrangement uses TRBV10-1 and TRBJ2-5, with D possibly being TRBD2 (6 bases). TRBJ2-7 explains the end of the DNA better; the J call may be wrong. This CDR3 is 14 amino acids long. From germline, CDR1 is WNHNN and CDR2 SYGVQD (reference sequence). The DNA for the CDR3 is TGCGCCAGCAGTGAGGGTGGGGGGATCTACGAGCAGTACTTC. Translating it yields CASSEGGGIYEQYF.

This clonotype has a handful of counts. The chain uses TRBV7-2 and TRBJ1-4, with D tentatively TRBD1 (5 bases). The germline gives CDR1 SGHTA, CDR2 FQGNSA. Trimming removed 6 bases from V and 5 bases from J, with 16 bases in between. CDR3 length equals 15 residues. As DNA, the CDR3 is TGTGCCAGCAGGCGTCGAGAGGGGTCCAATGAAAAACTGTTTTTT. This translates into CASRRREGSNEKLFF.

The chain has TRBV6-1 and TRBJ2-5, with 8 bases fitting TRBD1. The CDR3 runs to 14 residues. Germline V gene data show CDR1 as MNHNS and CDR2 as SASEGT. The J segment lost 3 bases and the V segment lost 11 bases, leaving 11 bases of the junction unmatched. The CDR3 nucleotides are TGTGCCGGCAAGGGCCCGGGACAGGAAGAGACCCAGTACTTC. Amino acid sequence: CAGKGPGQEETQYF.

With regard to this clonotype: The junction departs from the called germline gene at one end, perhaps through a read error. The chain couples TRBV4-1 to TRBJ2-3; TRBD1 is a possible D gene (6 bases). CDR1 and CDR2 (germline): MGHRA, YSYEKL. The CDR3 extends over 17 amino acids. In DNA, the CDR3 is TGCGCCAGCAGCCAGGGTCGAGGGGGAAGTATCGCAGATACGCAGTACTTT. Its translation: CASSQGRGGSIADTQYF.

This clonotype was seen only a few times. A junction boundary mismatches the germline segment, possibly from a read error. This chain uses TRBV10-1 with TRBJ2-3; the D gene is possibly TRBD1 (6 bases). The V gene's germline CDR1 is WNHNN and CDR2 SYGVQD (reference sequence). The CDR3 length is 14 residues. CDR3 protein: CAGSGGRDSDTQYF. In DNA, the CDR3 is TGCGCGGGCAGTGGGGGCCGTGACTCAGATACCCAGTATTTC.

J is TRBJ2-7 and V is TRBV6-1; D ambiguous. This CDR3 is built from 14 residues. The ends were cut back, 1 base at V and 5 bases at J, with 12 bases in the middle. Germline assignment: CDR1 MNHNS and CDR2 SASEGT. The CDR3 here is CASSEGGSSDEQYF. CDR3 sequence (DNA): TGTGCCAGCAGTGAAGGGGGTAGTTCCGACGAGCAGTACTTC.

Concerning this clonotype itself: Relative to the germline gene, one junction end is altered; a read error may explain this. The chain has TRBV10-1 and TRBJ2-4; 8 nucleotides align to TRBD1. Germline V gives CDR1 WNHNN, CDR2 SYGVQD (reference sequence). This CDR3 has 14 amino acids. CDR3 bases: TGCGGCAGCAGGGGGCAGTGGGCCAAAAACATGCAGTACTTC. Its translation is CGSRGQWAKNMQYF.

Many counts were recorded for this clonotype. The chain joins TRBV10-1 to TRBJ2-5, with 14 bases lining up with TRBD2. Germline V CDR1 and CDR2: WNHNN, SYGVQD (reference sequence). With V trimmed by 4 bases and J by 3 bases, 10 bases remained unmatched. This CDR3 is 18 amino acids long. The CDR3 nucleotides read TGCGCCAGCAGTGGGAGAGAACCGGGACTAGCGGGAGAAGAGACCCAGTACTTC. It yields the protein CASSGREPGLAGEETQYF.